These T cell receptor beta chains were read from a single sample in a study of Ad26.COV2.S vaccination and SARS-CoV-2 variants. Measured with immunoSEQ multiplex PCR; TCRdb has only the in-frame clones, and not every one. The sample includes 300,000 to 400,000 clones, around nine tenths of them seen just once. This sample comprised peripheral blood, obtained in a trial of Ad26.COV2.S vaccine versus placebo. The source of these receptors is a person between 18 and 59 years old who received the Ad26.COV2.S COVID-19 vaccine or a placebo. Each CDR3 is given with its conserved first and last residue. Fields, in order: clone size, J gene, V gene, D gene, CDR3 protein, CDR3 DNA. D genes are given only for firm matches. Clone size appears in some rows only: once, few, many, or a class for an expanded clone.

size: once; J: TRBJ2-6; V: TRBV6-1; D: -; CDR3: CASSELQSGANVLTF; DNA: TGTGCCAGCAGTGAACTACAATCTGGGGCCAACGTCCTGACTTTC
size: -; J: TRBJ1-2; V: TRBV28; D: TRBD1; CDR3: CASLRPGQGGYGYTF; DNA: TGTGCCAGTCTGCGTCCGGGACAGGGAGGCTATGGCTACACCTTC
size: -; J: TRBJ2-1; V: TRBV27; D: TRBD2; CDR3: CASSLFPASGFHNNEQFF; DNA: TGTGCCAGCAGTTTATTCCCGGCTAGCGGGTTTCATAACAATGAGCAGTTCTTC
size: -; J: TRBJ2-7; V: TRBV7-3; D: -; CDR3: CASSLGTGYEQYF; DNA: TGTGCCAGCAGCTTAGGTACTGGGTACGAGCAGTACTTC
size: -; J: TRBJ2-7; V: TRBV3-1/TRBV3-2; D: TRBD1; CDR3: CASGWDRNYYEQYF; DNA: TGTGCCAGCGGATGGGACAGGAATTACTACGAGCAGTACTTC
size: once; J: TRBJ2-2; V: TRBV7-2; D: TRBD1; CDR3: CASRIQGSGELFF; DNA: TGTGCCAGCAGGATACAGGGGTCCGGGGAGCTGTTTTTT
size: -; J: TRBJ2-1; V: TRBV28; D: TRBD1; CDR3: CAIAGQGMYEQFF; DNA: TGTGCCATCGCGGGACAGGGTATGTATGAGCAGTTCTTC
size: -; J: TRBJ1-6; V: TRBV7-2; D: -; CDR3: CASSFTLNSPLHF; DNA: TGTGCCAGCAGCTTTACCCTTAATTCACCCCTCCACTTT
size: -; J: TRBJ2-7; V: TRBV30; D: TRBD1; CDR3: CAWRAGTGRTDEQYF; DNA: TGTGCCTGGAGAGCCGGGACAGGGAGGACAGACGAGCAGTACTTC
size: -; J: TRBJ1-1; V: TRBV28; D: TRBD1; CDR3: CASRQTGGRTEAFF; DNA: TGTGCCAGCAGACAGACAGGGGGACGGACTGAAGCTTTCTTT
size: -; J: TRBJ2-7; V: TRBV28; D: -; CDR3: CASSAGTYEQYF; DNA: TGTGCCAGCAGTGCAGGGACCTACGAGCAGTACTTC
size: -; J: TRBJ2-7; V: TRBV28; D: -; CDR3: CASSFQASEQYF; DNA: TGTGCCAGCAGTTTTCAGGCCTCCGAGCAGTACTTC
size: -; J: TRBJ2-7; V: TRBV6-5; D: -; CDR3: CASRGGVTYEQYF; DNA: TGTGCCAGCAGGGGCGGGGTAACCTACGAGCAGTACTTC
size: -; J: TRBJ2-7; V: TRBV10-3; D: TRBD1; CDR3: CAISEGQGTAEQYF; DNA: TGTGCCATCAGTGAGGGACAGGGTACCGCCGAGCAGTACTTC
size: -; J: TRBJ1-2; V: TRBV19; D: -; CDR3: CASSALTGPSGYTF; DNA: TGTGCCAGTAGTGCCCTGACAGGTCCGAGTGGCTACACCTTC
size: -; J: TRBJ2-4; V: TRBV6-1; D: -; CDR3: CASSEEWTANIQYF; DNA: TGTGCCAGCAGTGAAGAGTGGACAGCAAACATTCAGTACTTC
size: -; J: TRBJ2-3; V: TRBV18; D: -; CDR3: CASSPRSAGSTDTQYF; DNA: TGTGCCAGCTCACCAAGGTCCGCAGGGTCCACAGATACGCAGTATTTT
size: -; J: TRBJ2-3; V: TRBV11-3; D: -; CDR3: CASSFGAGRDTQYF; DNA: TGTGCCAGCAGCTTTGGCGCAGGGAGAGATACGCAGTATTTT
size: -; J: TRBJ2-7; V: TRBV21-1; D: -; CDR3: CASSLKSGTGIYEQYF; DNA: TGTGCCAGCAGCTTAAAGAGCGGGACAGGGATTTACGAGCAGTACTTC
size: -; J: TRBJ2-3; V: TRBV6-2/TRBV6-3; D: -; CDR3: CASGPYPDTQYF; DNA: TGTGCCAGCGGCCCATACCCCGATACGCAGTATTTT
size: -; J: TRBJ2-7; V: TRBV5-6; D: -; CDR3: CASSLLDYEQYF; DNA: TGTGCCAGCAGCTTATTAGACTACGAGCAGTACTTC
size: -; J: TRBJ1-6; V: TRBV20-1; D: -; CDR3: CSASDSSYNSPLHF; DNA: TGCAGTGCTAGTGACAGCTCCTATAATTCACCCCTCCACTTT
size: -; J: TRBJ2-7; V: TRBV5-4; D: TRBD1; CDR3: CASSHQRGPEGEQYF; DNA: TGTGCCAGCAGCCATCAGAGGGGGCCAGAGGGCGAGCAGTACTTC
size: -; J: TRBJ2-2; V: TRBV10-3; D: TRBD1; CDR3: CAISVRTGGNTGELFF; DNA: TGTGCCATCAGTGTCCGGACAGGGGGAAACACCGGGGAGCTGTTTTTT
size: -; J: TRBJ1-1; V: TRBV18; D: -; CDR3: CASSPQEGPNTEAFF; DNA: TGTGCCAGCTCACCTCAAGAGGGGCCGAACACTGAAGCTTTCTTT
size: -; J: TRBJ2-1; V: TRBV27; D: TRBD2; CDR3: CASSNLAGTSGSYEQFF; DNA: TGTGCCAGCAGTAACCTCGCCGGGACTAGCGGGAGCTATGAGCAGTTCTTC
size: -; J: TRBJ1-6; V: TRBV5-3; D: -; CDR3: CARGRGLLGYNSPLHF; DNA: TGTGCCAGAGGGCGGGGTCTACTGGGATATAATTCACCCCTCCACTTT
size: -; J: TRBJ2-7; V: TRBV10-1; D: TRBD2; CDR3: CATSAGSYEQYF; DNA: TGCGCCACCTCAGCGGGGTCCTACGAGCAGTACTTC
size: -; J: TRBJ2-3; V: TRBV20-1; D: TRBD1; CDR3: CSARDSYTQYF; DNA: TGCAGTGCTCGGGACAGCTATACGCAGTATTTT
size: once; J: TRBJ1-1; V: TRBV6-2/TRBV6-3; D: -; CDR3: CASSYGPNTEAFF; DNA: TGTGCCAGCAGTTACGGCCCGAACACTGAAGCTTTCTTT
size: few; J: TRBJ1-6; V: TRBV27; D: TRBD1; CDR3: CASSLNRGFSSPLHF; DNA: TGTGCCAGCAGTCTTAACAGGGGTTTTAGTTCACCCCTCCACTTT
size: once; J: TRBJ2-5; V: TRBV7-3; D: -; CDR3: CASSLRGYPNQETQYF; DNA: TGTGCCAGCAGCCTCCGGGGATACCCCAATCAAGAGACCCAGTACTTC
size: -; J: TRBJ2-5; V: TRBV29-1; D: -; CDR3: CSVFGTTETQYF; DNA: TGCAGCGTTTTCGGTACCACCGAGACCCAGTACTTC
size: -; J: TRBJ1-5; V: TRBV2; D: -; CDR3: CASSTGSGSNQPQHF; DNA: TGTGCCAGCAGTACAGGGAGTGGGAGCAATCAGCCCCAGCATTTT
size: -; J: TRBJ1-3; V: TRBV28; D: -; CDR3: CASRLSGPSSGNTIYF; DNA: TGTGCCAGCCGTTTATCGGGTCCCAGCTCTGGAAACACCATATATTTT
size: few; J: TRBJ2-1; V: TRBV29-1; D: TRBD2; CDR3: CSVDAPTSGAEDEQFF; DNA: TGCAGCGTTGATGCCCCGACTAGCGGGGCGGAGGATGAGCAGTTCTTC
size: -; J: TRBJ2-5; V: TRBV4-3; D: -; CDR3: CASSQEFGTQETQYF; DNA: TGCGCCAGCAGCCAAGAATTCGGGACTCAAGAGACCCAGTACTTC
size: -; J: TRBJ2-1; V: TRBV3-1/TRBV3-2; D: TRBD2; CDR3: CASSHSSGGFRNEQFF; DNA: TGTGCCAGCAGCCATTCTAGCGGGGGGTTTCGTAATGAGCAGTTCTTC
size: -; J: TRBJ1-2; V: TRBV5-6; D: -; CDR3: CASSLERHGYTF; DNA: TGTGCCAGCAGCTTGGAACGTCATGGCTACACCTTC
size: -; J: TRBJ2-1; V: TRBV19; D: -; CDR3: CASNPSGAYNEQFF; DNA: TGTGCCAGTAACCCAAGCGGCGCCTACAATGAGCAGTTCTTC
size: once; J: TRBJ2-7; V: TRBV5-6; D: -; CDR3: CASSLSLPDEQYF; DNA: TGTGCCAGCAGCTTGTCACTTCCCGACGAGCAGTACTTC
size: -; J: TRBJ1-4; V: TRBV2; D: TRBD1; CDR3: CASTVDRNEKLFF; DNA: TGTGCCAGCACCGTGGACAGGAATGAAAAACTGTTTTTT
size: -; J: TRBJ1-4; V: TRBV5-6; D: TRBD1; CDR3: CASSFGTGTNEKLFF; DNA: TGTGCCAGCAGTTTTGGGACAGGAACTAATGAAAAACTGTTTTTT
size: -; J: TRBJ1-5; V: TRBV6-2/TRBV6-3; D: TRBD1; CDR3: CASSGTGGKGQPQHF; DNA: TGTGCCAGCAGCGGGACAGGGGGAAAGGGTCAGCCCCAGCATTTT
size: -; J: TRBJ2-3; V: TRBV10-1; D: -; CDR3: CASSESRGGARTDTQYF; DNA: TGCGCCAGCAGTGAGAGTAGGGGGGGGGCCAGAACAGATACGCAGTATTTT
size: few; J: TRBJ1-2; V: TRBV19; D: -; CDR3: CASSSWTEGGYTF; DNA: TGTGCCAGTAGTTCATGGACAGAGGGTGGCTACACCTTC
size: -; J: TRBJ2-1; V: TRBV27; D: TRBD2; CDR3: CASSKGLAFNEQFF; DNA: TGTGCCAGCAGTAAGGGACTAGCGTTCAATGAGCAGTTCTTC
size: few; J: TRBJ2-3; V: TRBV7-8; D: -; CDR3: CASSLASSGISTDTQYF; DNA: TGTGCCAGCAGCTTAGCTAGTTCGGGGATTAGCACAGATACGCAGTATTTT
size: -; J: TRBJ1-2; V: TRBV7-8; D: -; CDR3: CASSPTVSYGYTF; DNA: TGTGCCAGCAGCCCCACGGTGAGCTATGGCTACACCTTC
size: -; J: TRBJ1-2; V: TRBV5-1; D: -; CDR3: CASSLAAGASRGYTF; DNA: TGCGCCAGCAGCTTGGCCGCGGGGGCATCAAGAGGCTACACCTTC
size: -; J: TRBJ2-6; V: TRBV5-1; D: -; CDR3: CASSPGWQGTGANVLTF; DNA: TGCGCCAGCAGCCCGGGTTGGCAGGGAACTGGGGCCAACGTCCTGACTTTC
size: -; J: TRBJ1-1; V: TRBV10-3; D: -; CDR3: CAISDGRNTEAFF; DNA: TGTGCCATCAGTGACGGGAGAAACACTGAAGCTTTCTTT
size: few; J: TRBJ1-2; V: TRBV29-1; D: -; CDR3: CSVGGRANYGYTF; DNA: TGCAGCGTTGGGGGCAGGGCTAACTATGGCTACACCTTC
size: -; J: TRBJ2-5; V: TRBV5-1; D: -; CDR3: CASSHGTGLLQTQYF; DNA: TGCGCCAGCAGCCACGGGACTGGACTACTACAGACCCAGTACTTC
size: -; J: TRBJ1-5; V: TRBV5-6; D: -; CDR3: CASSLGSSNQPQHF; DNA: TGTGCCAGCAGCTTGGGCAGTAGCAATCAGCCCCAGCATTTT